The clone carrying this T cell receptor beta chain was recorded at least ten times. Antigen: not known. The data are from a study of T-cell reconstitution after alpha-beta-depleted transplantation in children. Unique molecular identifiers featured in how the TCRbeta library was prepared. TCRdb recomputed calls from the PCR reads with MiXCR, one row per CDR3 protein. The sample includes some 310,000 distinct CDR3 sequences, roughly 25% of them seen just once. Germline trimming cut 10 bases from V and 5 bases from J; bases unmatched to any gene: 6. Germline V CDR1 and CDR2: SEHNR, FQNEAQ (reference sequence). This CDR3 has 13 residues. Study-level results: Recipient T cells and thymic progenitors that survived were the source of the high TCRbeta diversity seen at day 60 in some patients. There were reportedly several hundred expanded graft clones from which alpha-beta T cells came about two months after transplant.

This clonotype was sampled from a male patient younger than 18 who had a stem cell transplant for acute lymphoblastic leukemia, so the T cells may come from the graft donor. The gene calls are TRBV7-9 and TRBJ2-1; 9 bases fit TRBD2. Sequencing used PBMCs, mostly from graft donor cells, obtained 180 days after TCRalphabeta/CD19-depleted stem cell transplant. CDR3 bases: TGTGCCACCGGGGTAGCGGGGGACAATGAGCAGTTCTTC. Residues: CATGVAGDNEQFF.